This TCR beta chain was found in a study of OX40 agonist ivuxolimab in advanced cancers. Study results and limitations: There was clonal expansion of CD4+ and CD8+ blood T cells by week 6 at 0.1 to 3.0 mg/kg.

CDR3 length: 16 amino acids. Germline assignment: CDR1 KGHSH and CDR2 LQKENI. V was clipped by 10 bases and J by 5 bases; unmatched bases: 17. Concerning this clone: Its antigen is not known.

Profiling relied on immunoSEQ multiplex PCR, and the TCRdb table lists in-frame clones only, not all of them. The table shows about 40,000 clones, with 85% to 90% occurring only once. The material was CD4+ or CD8+ T cells sorted from blood, obtained in a trial of the OX40 agonist ivuxolimab. The source of this sequence is an adult with an advanced solid tumor such as melanoma, head and neck, liver or kidney cancer. The chain joins TRBV18 to TRBJ2-7, with 10 bases matching TRBD1. CDR3 protein: CATAGTGALGLNEQYF. CDR3 sequence (DNA): TGTGCCACGGCCGGGACAGGGGCCCTGGGCTTAAACGAGCAGTACTTC.